This T cell receptor beta chain was captured by sequencing in a study of T cell clones after liver transplantation. At the level of the study: TCRbeta sequencing after a pre-transplant mixed lymphocyte reaction identified graft-donor-reactive clones, later tracked in post-transplant blood. Apart from three HCV-positive recipients, transplants were for non-autoimmune, non-viral reasons. Broader study findings: Compared with third party-reactive sequences, donor-reactive ones declined more, independent of withdrawal success.

In germline, CDR1 is MDHEN, CDR2 SYDVKM. This CDR3 spans 12 amino acids. V was clipped by 5 bases and J by 4 bases, with 8 bases between them. Sequencing used immunoSEQ multiplex PCR; TCRdb keeps in-frame clones, though not all of them. The sample shows just over 80,000 clones, about 84% of them seen only once. This clone was picked up a small number of times. Its cognate antigen is unknown. The source of this sequence is a human patient who received a liver transplant. The graft donor may have contributed some T cells. The sample was CD4+ T cells from blood, taken approximately 45 months after liver transplant. The chain joins TRBV28 to TRBJ1-2; the D is unclear. CDR3 nucleotide sequence: TGTGCCAGCAGTAGAACAGCCTATGGCTACACCTTC. Translation gives CASSRTAYGYTF.